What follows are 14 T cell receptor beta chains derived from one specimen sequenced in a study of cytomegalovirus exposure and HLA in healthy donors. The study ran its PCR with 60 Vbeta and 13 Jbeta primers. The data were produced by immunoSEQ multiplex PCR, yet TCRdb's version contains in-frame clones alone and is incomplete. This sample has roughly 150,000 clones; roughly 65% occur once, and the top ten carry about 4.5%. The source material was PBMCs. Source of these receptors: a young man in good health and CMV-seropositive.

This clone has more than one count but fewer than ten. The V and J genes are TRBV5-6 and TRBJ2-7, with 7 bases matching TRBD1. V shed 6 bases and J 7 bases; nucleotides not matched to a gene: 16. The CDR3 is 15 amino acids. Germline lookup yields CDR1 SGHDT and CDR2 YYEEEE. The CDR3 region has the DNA TGTGCCAGCACCTACAGGGGTCTAGACCTCGTGGAGCAGTACGTC. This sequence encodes CASTYRGLDLVEQYV.

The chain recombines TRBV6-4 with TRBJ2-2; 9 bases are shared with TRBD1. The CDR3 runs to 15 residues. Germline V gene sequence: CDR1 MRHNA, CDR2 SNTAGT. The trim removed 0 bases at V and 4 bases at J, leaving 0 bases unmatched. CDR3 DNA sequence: TGTGCCAGCAGTGACTCGACAGGGGGCACCGGGGAGCTGTTTTTT. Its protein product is CASSDSTGGTGELFF.

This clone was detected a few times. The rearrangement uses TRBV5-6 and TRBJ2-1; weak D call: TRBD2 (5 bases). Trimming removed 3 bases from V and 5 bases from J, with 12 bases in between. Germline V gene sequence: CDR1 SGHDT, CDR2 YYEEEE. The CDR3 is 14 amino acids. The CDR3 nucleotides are TGTGCCAGCAGCTCCAATGGACTGCACAATGAGCAGTTCTTC. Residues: CASSSNGLHNEQFF. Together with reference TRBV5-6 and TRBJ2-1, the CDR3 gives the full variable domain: DAGVTQSPTHLIKTRGQQVTLRCSPKSGHDTVSWYQQALGQGPQFIFQYYEEEERQRGNFPDRFSGHQFPNYSSELNVNALLLGDSALYLCASSSNGLHNEQFFGPGTRLTVL.

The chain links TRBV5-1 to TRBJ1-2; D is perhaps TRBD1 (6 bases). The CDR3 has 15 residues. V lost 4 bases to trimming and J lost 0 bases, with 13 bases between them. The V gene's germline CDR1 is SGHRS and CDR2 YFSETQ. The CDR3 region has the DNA TGCGCCAGCAGCCGTTACAGGGCCTCTAACTATGGCTACACCTTC. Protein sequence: CASSRYRASNYGYTF.

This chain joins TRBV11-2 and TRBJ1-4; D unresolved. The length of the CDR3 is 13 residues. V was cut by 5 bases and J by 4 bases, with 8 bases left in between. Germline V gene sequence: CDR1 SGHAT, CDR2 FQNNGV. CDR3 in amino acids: CASSEGINEKLFF. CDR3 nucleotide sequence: TGTGCCAGCAGCGAGGGCATTAATGAAAAACTGTTTTTT.

The CDR3 sequence is CASSSGQGLEKLFF. The CDR3 DNA is TGTGCCAGCAGTTCGGGACAGGGACTAGAAAAACTGTTTTTT. This chain joins TRBV5-6 and TRBJ1-4; 9 bases are a match to TRBD1. Germline V CDR1 and CDR2: SGHDT, YYEEEE. There are 14 residues in the CDR3. V was pared by 5 bases and J by 8 bases, with 7 bases of the junction left unmatched.

CDR3 amino acids: CASSQTSGGPLAKNIQYF. CDR3 sequence (DNA): TGTGCCAGCAGCCAGACTAGCGGAGGGCCCCTAGCCAAAAACATTCAGTACTTC. V is TRBV11-3 and J is TRBJ2-4, with TRBD2 matching over 9 bases. The CDR3 contains 18 residues. V lost 5 bases and J lost 0; bases outside the gene matches: 11. Per germline, CDR1 SGHNT and CDR2 YENEEA.

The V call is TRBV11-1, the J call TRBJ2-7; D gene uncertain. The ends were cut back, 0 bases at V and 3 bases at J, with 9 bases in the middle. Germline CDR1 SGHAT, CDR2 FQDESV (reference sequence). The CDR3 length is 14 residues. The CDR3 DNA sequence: TGTGCCAGCAGCTTAGCGGGCCTCTTCTACGAGCAGTACGTC. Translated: CASSLAGLFYEQYV.

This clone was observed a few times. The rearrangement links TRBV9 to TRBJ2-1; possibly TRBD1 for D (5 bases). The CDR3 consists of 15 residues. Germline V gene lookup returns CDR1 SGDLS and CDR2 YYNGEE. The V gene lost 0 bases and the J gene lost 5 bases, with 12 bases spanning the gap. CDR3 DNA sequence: TGTGCCAGCAGCGTAGAAGGGGTACCAGACAATGAGCAGTTCTTC. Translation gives CASSVEGVPDNEQFF.

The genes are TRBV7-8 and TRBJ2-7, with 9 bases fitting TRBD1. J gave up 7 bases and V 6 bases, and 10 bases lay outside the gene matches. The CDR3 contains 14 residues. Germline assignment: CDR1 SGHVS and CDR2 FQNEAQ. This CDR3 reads CASSHAGTGREQYV. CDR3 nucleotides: TGTGCCAGCAGTCATGCCGGGACAGGGCGTGAGCAGTACGTC.

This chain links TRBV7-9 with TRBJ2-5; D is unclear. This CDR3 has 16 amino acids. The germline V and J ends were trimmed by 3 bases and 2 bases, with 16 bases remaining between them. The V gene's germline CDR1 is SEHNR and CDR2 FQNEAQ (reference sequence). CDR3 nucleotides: TGTGCCAGCAGCTTCACTGCTGCCATACCACAAGAGACCCAGTACTTC. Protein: CASSFTAAIPQETQYF.

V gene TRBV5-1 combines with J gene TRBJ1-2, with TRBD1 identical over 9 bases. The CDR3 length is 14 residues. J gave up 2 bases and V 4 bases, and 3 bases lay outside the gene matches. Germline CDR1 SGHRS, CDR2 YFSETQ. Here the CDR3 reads CASSPGTGNYGYTF. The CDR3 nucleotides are TGCGCCAGCAGCCCGGGGACAGGGAACTATGGCTACACCTTC.

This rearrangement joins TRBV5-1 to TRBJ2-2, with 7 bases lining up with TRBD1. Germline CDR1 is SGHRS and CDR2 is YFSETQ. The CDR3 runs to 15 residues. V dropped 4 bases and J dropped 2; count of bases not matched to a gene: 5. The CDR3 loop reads CASSLRQGNTGELFF. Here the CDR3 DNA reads TGCGCCAGCAGCCTAAGACAGGGAAACACCGGGGAGCTGTTTTTT.

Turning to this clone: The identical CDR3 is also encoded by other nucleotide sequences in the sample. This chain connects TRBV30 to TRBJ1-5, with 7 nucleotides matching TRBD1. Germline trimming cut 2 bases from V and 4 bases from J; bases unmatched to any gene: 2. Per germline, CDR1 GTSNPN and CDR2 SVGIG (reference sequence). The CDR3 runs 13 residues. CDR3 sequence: CAWSPQGNQPQHF. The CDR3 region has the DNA TGTGCCTGGAGTCCACAGGGGAATCAGCCCCAGCATTTT. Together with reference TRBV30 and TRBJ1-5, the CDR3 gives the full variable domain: SQTIHQWPATLVQPVGSPLSLECTVEGTSNPNLYWYRQAAGRGLQLLFYSVGIGQISSEVPQNLSASRPQDRQFILSSKKLLLSDSGFYLCAWSPQGNQPQHFGDGTRLSIL.